The 10 T cell receptor beta chains presented below share a single source sample, sequenced in a study of cytomegalovirus exposure and HLA in healthy donors. It was with 60 Vbeta and 13 Jbeta primers that the PCR ran. Only in-frame clones appear in the TCRdb table, and some are missing; sequencing was by immunoSEQ multiplex PCR. The sample consists of 150,000 or so clones, over 80% of them appearing once. The source material was PBMCs. The receptors stem from a male donor in good health and CMV-seropositive.

The gene calls are TRBV19 and TRBJ2-4; 8 bases fit TRBD1. Trimming at V came to 5 bases and at J to 3 bases, leaving 9 bases not matched to a gene. CDR1 is LNHDA and CDR2 is SQIVND in the germline V gene (reference sequence). The CDR3 is made up of 16 amino acids. CDR3 in DNA: TGTGCCAGTAGTCCAATGACAGGGGTGGGCAAAAACATTCAGTACTTC. This sequence encodes CASSPMTGVGKNIQYF.

This clone was picked up one time. The junction and the germline gene differ at one end; a read error may be behind it. V gene TRBV18 combines with J gene TRBJ1-4; D gene ambiguous. The V gene's germline CDR1 is KGHSH and CDR2 LQKENI. The CDR3 has 13 amino acids. The CDR3 region is CASTPGLNEKLFF. The DNA of the CDR3 is TGTGCCAGCACACCGGGCCTTAATGAAAAACTGTTTTTT.

V and J are TRBV4-1 and TRBJ2-7; D is possibly TRBD2 (5 bases). This CDR3 is 13 amino acids long. V lost 3 bases and J 3 bases, leaving 9 bases between the germline ends. Germline CDR1 MGHRA, CDR2 YSYEKL. This CDR3 is CASSQIRGYEQYF. CDR3 nucleotide sequence: TGCGCCAGCAGCCAGATCCGGGGCTACGAGCAGTACTTC.

The chain has TRBV10-2 and TRBJ2-3, with TRBD1 matching 8 bases. With 2 bases clipped from V and 4 bases from J, the junction kept 5 bases outside the gene matches. CDR1 and CDR2 from the germline V gene are WSHSY and SAAADI. CDR3 size: 15 residues. DNA for the CDR3: TGCGCCAGCAGTGAGAGGTCGACAGGGGCAGATACGCAGTATTTT. This translates into CASSERSTGADTQYF.

This clone was seen only a few times. V is TRBV6-5 and J is TRBJ2-5; D perhaps matches TRBD1 (5 bases). Trimming cost V 7 bases and J 0 bases, with 6 bases left between them. The CDR3 runs to 12 residues. CDR1 is MNHEY and CDR2 is SVGAGI in the germline V gene. The CDR3 loop is CASNRNQETQYF. The CDR3, as DNA: TGTGCCAGCAACAGGAACCAAGAGACCCAGTACTTC.

This rearrangement joins TRBV11-3 to TRBJ2-7; D is uncertain. Germline CDR1 reads SGHNT; CDR2 reads YENEEA. Trimming removed 2 bases from V and 0 bases from J, with 8 bases in between. This CDR3 has 14 amino acids. In DNA, the CDR3 is TGTGCCAGCAGCTTACAATCAGGCTCCTACGAGCAGTACTTC. Protein product: CASSLQSGSYEQYF.

This clone occurred once. V and J are TRBV10-3 and TRBJ2-7; 11 bases are a match to TRBD2. Germline V lookup: CDR1 ENHRY, CDR2 SYGVKD. CDR3 length: 15 residues. V shed 7 bases and J 4 bases; nucleotides not matched to a gene: 9. The CDR3 loop reads CAIKPLLAGVYEQYF. The CDR3 DNA follows: TGTGCCATCAAACCCCTACTAGCGGGAGTATACGAGCAGTACTTC.

The chain combines TRBV7-6 with TRBJ1-6; D gene uncertain. The CDR3 runs to 15 residues. The germline V gene encodes CDR1 SGHVS and CDR2 FNYEAQ. V dropped 2 bases and J dropped 3 bases, with 8 bases sitting between them. CDR3 nucleotides: TGTGCCAGCAGCTTAAACGAACTCTATAATTCACCCCTCCACTTT. This sequence encodes CASSLNELYNSPLHF.

The chain combines TRBV27 with TRBJ1-4; no firm D call. This CDR3 is 15 amino acids long. Germline CDR1 is MNHEY and CDR2 is SMNVEV (reference sequence). Between the trimmed V and J ends, which lost 7 bases and 8 bases, there was a span of 20 bases. The CDR3 coding sequence is TGTGCCAGCACCCCTTTCCTTCCGGGTAGGGAAAAACTGTTTTTT. Translating it yields CASTPFLPGREKLFF.

This clone was recorded only once. The chain employs TRBV10-3 and TRBJ1-1, with D uncertain. V lost 9 bases, J lost 4 bases, and 15 bases lay in between. This CDR3 has 13 residues. Looked up from germline, CDR1 is ENHRY and CDR2 is SYGVKD. This chain's CDR3 is CAIGGAGSTEAFF. In DNA form, the CDR3 reads TGTGCCATAGGAGGAGCGGGAAGCACTGAAGCTTTCTTT.